The 32 T cell receptor beta chains below come from one sample, sequenced in a study of blood T cells in healthy people across ages. The second PCR ran about 6 to 12 cycles with a sample-barcoded 5' primer and J-beta primers. TCRdb fed the 5' RACE reads into MiXCR, producing one record per CDR3 protein. Altogether about 1.4 million distinct CDR3 sequences are present, approximately 59% being singletons, with the ten largest covering about 6.7%. The sample taken for sequencing was blood. These receptors all stem from a man between 18 and 29 years old in good health.

This chain connects TRBV14 to TRBJ2-5; D gene unclear. This CDR3 spans 15 amino acids. V was pared by 1 base and J by 11 bases, with 20 bases between. CDR1 SGHDN and CDR2 FVKESK come from the germline V gene. In nucleotides, the CDR3 is TGTGCCAGCAGCCAAGGGGTCAGGCCCCGGGTGGAGCAGTACTTC. It encodes CASSQGVRPRVEQYF.

This chain links TRBV20-1 with TRBJ2-7, with D possibly TRBD2 on 5 matching bases. Trimming stripped 3 bases from V and 0 bases from J, with 9 bases between. The length of the CDR3 is 13 residues. Germline V gene sequence: CDR1 DFQATT, CDR2 SNEGSKA (reference sequence). The CDR3 DNA sequence: TGCAGTGCTAGGGCACTAGACTCCTACGAGCAGTACTTC. Its protein product is CSARALDSYEQYF.

The rearrangement uses TRBV2 and TRBJ1-2, with 10 bases aligning to TRBD1. The V and J ends lost 6 bases and 3 bases, in that order; junction bases with no gene match: 4. The CDR3 extends over 14 amino acids. CDR1 and CDR2 (germline): SNHLY, FYNNEI. CDR3 bases: TGTGCCAGCAGACCGGGACAGGGGTACTATGGCTACACCTTC. Translating it yields CASRPGQGYYGYTF.

The genes are TRBV5-1 and TRBJ1-6; 12 bases are a match to TRBD1. This CDR3 has 17 amino acids. CDR1 and CDR2 (germline): SGHRS, YFSETQ. J gave up 9 bases and V 4 bases, and 11 bases lay outside the gene matches. As DNA, the CDR3 is TGCGCCAGCAGCCCTACACCGGGACAGGGGGCAATTTCACCCCTCCACTTT. Amino acid sequence: CASSPTPGQGAISPLHF.

This clonotype turned up a few times. The chain carries TRBV15 and TRBJ2-4; tentatively, D is TRBD2 (6 bases). There are 13 residues in the CDR3. The V gene lost 0 bases and the J gene lost 6 bases, with 6 bases spanning the gap. Looked up from germline, CDR1 is LNHNV and CDR2 is YYDKDF (reference sequence). The CDR3 is CATSRDGRNIQYF. As DNA, the CDR3 is TGTGCCACCAGCAGAGACGGGAGAAACATTCAGTACTTC.

V usage is TRBV11-2 and J usage is TRBJ2-1; D remains ambiguous. This CDR3 has 16 residues. Germline CDR1 is SGHAT and CDR2 is FQNNGV. The V end was cut by 6 bases, the J end by 2 bases, with 17 bases between. CDR3: CASRLPYLRPYNEQFF. DNA of the CDR3: TGTGCCAGCAGACTCCCCTACTTGCGTCCCTACAATGAGCAGTTCTTC. Complete variable domain (other parts from reference TRBV11-2 and TRBJ2-1): EAGVAQSPRYKIIEKRQSVAFWCNPISGHATLYWYQQILGQGPKLLIQFQNNGVVDDSQLPKDRFSAERLKGVDSTLKIQPAKLEDSAVYLCASRLPYLRPYNEQFFGPGTRLTVL.

Comments on this clonotype: A much bigger clone sits one base away, suggesting this may be a read error. This chain joins TRBV20-1 and TRBJ2-7; D possibly corresponds to TRBD2 (5 bases). Trimming cost V 6 bases and J 0 bases, with 12 bases left between them. The CDR3 consists of 13 residues. The germline V gene encodes CDR1 DFQATT and CDR2 SNEGSKA (reference sequence). CDR3: CSAERGSSYEQYF. The CDR3 DNA sequence: TGCAGTGCGGAAAGAGGGAGCTCCTACGAGCAGTACTTC.

The chain carries TRBV2 and TRBJ2-2; 12 bases match TRBD2. J lost 8 bases, V lost 6 bases, and 7 bases had no gene match. This CDR3 has 15 residues. Germline V gene sequence: CDR1 SNHLY, CDR2 FYNNEI. As DNA, the CDR3 is TGTGCCAGCAGGACTAGCGGGAGTCCTAATGGGGAGCTGTTTTTT. This codes for CASRTSGSPNGELFF.

The chain is built from TRBV20-1 and TRBJ2-1; possibly TRBD1 for D (5 bases). V gave up 5 bases and J gave up 7 bases, with 21 bases separating them. The CDR3 contains 15 residues. CDR1 and CDR2 (germline): DFQATT, SNEGSKA (reference sequence). The CDR3 bases are TGCAGTGCTGGCCATACCAGGACATCAGGGAATGAGCAGTTCTTC. This encodes CSAGHTRTSGNEQFF.

This chain links TRBV10-3 with TRBJ1-5; D unclear. V lost 0 bases and J lost 4, with 13 bases in between. This CDR3 has 16 residues. Germline CDR1 ENHRY, CDR2 SYGVKD. The CDR3 loop is CAISESIGGRNQPQHF. CDR3 nucleotide sequence: TGTGCCATCAGTGAGTCCATAGGTGGACGGAATCAGCCCCAGCATTTT.

The chain recombines TRBV7-8 with TRBJ2-5; the D gene is possibly TRBD1 (6 bases). The CDR3 is 14 amino acids. V was shortened by 4 bases and J by 5 bases, with 14 bases between the two germline ends. Germline CDR1 reads SGHVS; CDR2 reads FQNEAQ. The CDR3 DNA follows: TGTGCCAGCAGCTCGAGGACAGCTTTGGAGACCCAGTACTTC. Encoded protein: CASSSRTALETQYF.

The chain has TRBV4-2 and TRBJ2-5; TRBD1 aligns across 8 bases. The length of the CDR3 is 15 residues. CDR1 is LGHNA and CDR2 is YNFKEQ in the germline V gene. V lost 5 bases, J lost 4 bases, and 9 bases stayed unmatched. As DNA, the CDR3 is TGTGCCAGCAGCTGGACAGGGATTTTGGGAGAGACCCAGTACTTC. Its translation: CASSWTGILGETQYF.

Regarding this clonotype: One junction end does not reproduce the germline sequence, and a read error may be involved. The CDR3 DNA reads TGCAGTGTTAGAGTGGGACTAGGGGCTTGGGAGCAGTACTTC. As protein: CSVRVGLGAWEQYF. V usage is TRBV20-1 and J usage is TRBJ2-7; the match to TRBD2 covers 8 bases. Germline CDR1 reads DFQATT; CDR2 reads SNEGSKA (reference sequence). The length of the CDR3 is 14 residues.

The gene calls are TRBV6-2 or TRBV6-3 and TRBJ2-7; no clear D gene. The V end was cut by 5 bases, the J end by 2 bases, with 7 bases between. This CDR3 spans 12 amino acids. CDR1 MNHEY and CDR2 SVGEGT come from the germline V gene. As DNA, the CDR3 is TGTGCCAGCAGTAGGCAGCCCTACGAGCAGTACTTC. It codes for CASSRQPYEQYF.

The CDR3 bases are TGTGCCAGCAGTTTAACGAGCCGGGTGGGCCAAGAGACCCAGTACTTC. Its protein is CASSLTSRVGQETQYF. V and J are TRBV27 and TRBJ2-5; the D is unclear. There are 16 residues in the CDR3. V was shortened by 2 bases and J by 1 base, with 14 bases between the two germline ends. Germline values: CDR1 MNHEY, CDR2 SMNVEV (reference sequence).

The chain links TRBV27 to TRBJ2-5, with TRBD2 matching over 13 bases. CDR1 is MNHEY, CDR2 SMNVEV, per germline (reference sequence). CDR3 size: 16 residues. Trimming at V came to 5 bases and at J to 11 bases, leaving 14 bases not matched to a gene. CDR3 amino acids: CASSPGTSGDYNEQYF. CDR3 coding DNA: TGTGCCAGCAGTCCAGGGACTAGCGGGGATTACAATGAGCAGTACTTC.

The genes are TRBV20-1 and TRBJ2-1; D not resolved. V was shortened by 0 bases and J by 0 bases, with 12 bases between the two germline ends. CDR1 DFQATT and CDR2 SNEGSKA come from the germline V gene (reference sequence). The CDR3 loop spans 16 amino acids. The CDR3 loop is CSARDRRFSSYNEQFF. CDR3 sequence (DNA): TGCAGTGCTAGAGATCGAAGGTTTAGCTCCTACAATGAGCAGTTCTTC.

Regarding this clonotype: A read error may account for a junction end that differs from germline. The V and J genes are TRBV18 and TRBJ2-7; D may be TRBD1 or TRBD2 (5 bases each). Germline assignment: CDR1 KGHSH and CDR2 LQKENI. The CDR3 extends over 14 amino acids. CDR3 sequence: CAGSRDRGDYEQYF. The CDR3 nucleotides read TGTGCCGGCTCACGAGACAGAGGGGACTACGAGCAGTACTTC.

The chain combines TRBV12-3 or TRBV12-4 with TRBJ1-1, with D possibly matching TRBD1 (5 bases). The CDR3 has 13 amino acids. Trimming shortened V by 1 base and J by 5 bases, and 8 bases separated the two germline ends. The CDR3 loop reads CASSLGDATEAFF. DNA of the CDR3: TGTGCCAGCAGTTTAGGGGACGCAACTGAAGCTTTCTTT.

V gene TRBV4-3 combines with J gene TRBJ2-1; unclear D gene. The germline CDR1 and CDR2 sequences are LGHNA and YSLEER. The CDR3 sequence is 14 residues long. Trimming stripped 0 bases from V and 6 bases from J, with 9 bases between. For the CDR3, the DNA is TGCGCCAGCAGCCAAGATACCAGCCGCAATGAGCAGTTCTTC. Translated, it gives CASSQDTSRNEQFF.

This chain links TRBV20-1 with TRBJ1-6, with 9 bases lining up with TRBD1. Germline V CDR1 and CDR2: DFQATT, SNEGSKA (reference sequence). This CDR3 has 15 residues. Trimming at V came to 1 base and at J to 10 bases, leaving 8 bases not matched to a gene. In nucleotides, the CDR3 is TGCAGTGCTAGAGGGTCGGGACAGGGTCGGTCACCCCTCCACTTT. Protein: CSARGSGQGRSPLHF.

This clonotype appeared many times. The V gene is TRBV20-1, the J gene TRBJ2-1; D remains ambiguous. The CDR3 is 15 amino acids. V lost 3 bases to trimming and J lost 7 bases, with 19 bases between them. Germline values: CDR1 DFQATT, CDR2 SNEGSKA (reference sequence). DNA of the CDR3: TGCAGTGCTAGTTCCCACAAAGGCGTGGTGAATGAGCAGTTCTTC. Its translation: CSASSHKGVVNEQFF.

The chain carries TRBV2 and TRBJ2-1, with 8 bases aligning to TRBD2. The CDR3 is 12 amino acids. Germline loops: CDR1 SNHLY, CDR2 FYNNEI. V trimming: 8 bases; J trimming: 15 bases; junction bases outside the gene matches: 12. The CDR3, as DNA: TGTGCCAGCGAAAAAACTAGCGGCCAGTGGTTCTTC. It yields the protein CASEKTSGQWFF.

This clonotype was seen only once. The chain links TRBV20-1 to TRBJ2-4; D unclear. The CDR3 extends over 11 amino acids. V dropped 5 bases and J dropped 12 bases, with 14 bases sitting between them. Germline assignment: CDR1 DFQATT and CDR2 SNEGSKA (reference sequence). The DNA of the CDR3 is TGCAGTGCTCCCGGTGGAGTTTCTCAGTACTTC. It encodes CSAPGGVSQYF.

J is TRBJ2-7 and V is TRBV29-1; the D call may be TRBD1 or TRBD2 (7 bases each). V lost 6 bases and J 2 bases, leaving 20 bases between the germline ends. Germline values: CDR1 SQVTM, CDR2 ANQGSEA. The length of the CDR3 is 15 residues. CDR3 protein: CSVRGARGGTYEQYF. DNA for the CDR3: TGCAGCGTGAGGGGGGCCAGGGGGGGCACCTACGAGCAGTACTTC.

In its sample, this clonotype was seen once. This chain joins TRBV4-1 and TRBJ1-1, with TRBD1 as a possible D gene (6 bases). CDR3 size: 16 residues. Trimming removed 6 bases at V and 4 bases at J, with 21 bases between. CDR1 is MGHRA, CDR2 YSYEKL, per germline. The DNA for the CDR3 is TGCGCCAGCAGACAAAATACAGGGATCGGAGGCACTGAAGCTTTCTTT. Translation gives CASRQNTGIGGTEAFF.

The V call is TRBV6-6, the J call TRBJ2-7; D is undetermined. The CDR3 spans 12 residues. CDR1 and CDR2 from the germline V gene are MNHNY and SVGAGI (reference sequence). The ends were cut back, 2 bases at V and 6 bases at J, with 8 bases in the middle. The CDR3 nucleotides read TGTGCCAGCAGTTACACATCATCCGAGCAGTACTTC. Protein: CASSYTSSEQYF.

The chain couples TRBV9 to TRBJ1-6; 8 bases fit TRBD1. Looked up from germline, CDR1 is SGDLS and CDR2 is YYNGEE. The CDR3 is made up of 17 amino acids. The trim removed 2 bases at V and 8 bases at J, leaving 12 bases unmatched. CDR3 in amino acids: CASSVYGVGQAYSPLHF. For the CDR3, the DNA is TGTGCCAGCAGCGTGTATGGCGTGGGACAGGCATATTCACCCCTCCACTTT.

On this clonotype: A read error may account for a junction end that differs from germline. The chain carries TRBV3-1 and TRBJ2-5, with D tentatively TRBD1 (5 bases). This CDR3 spans 14 amino acids. Per germline, CDR1 LGHDT and CDR2 YNNKEL (reference sequence). Written as DNA, the CDR3 is TGTGCCCGCAGCCAAAGGACATTACAAGAGACCCAGTACTTC. Residues: CARSQRTLQETQYF.

The CDR3 nucleotides are TGCAGCGTTGAAGACACAGAGCTGGAGACCCAGTACTTC. Translated: CSVEDTELETQYF. V usage is TRBV29-1 and J usage is TRBJ2-5; the D is unclear. This CDR3 has 13 amino acids. Germline V CDR1 and CDR2: SQVTM, ANQGSEA. V lost 0 bases and J 5 bases, leaving 10 bases between the germline ends.

The genes are TRBV28 and TRBJ2-4; TRBD2 matches 8 bases. The J call may not be correct, given that the DNA end is closer to TRBJ2-7. CDR1 and CDR2 (germline): MDHEN, SYDVKM. The CDR3 sequence is 14 residues long. CDR3 loop: CASSSFGGDYEQYF. CDR3 in DNA: TGTGCCAGCAGTTCCTTCGGGGGGGACTACGAGCAGTACTTC.

This clonotype was seen just once. The chain carries TRBV10-3 and TRBJ2-5; 8 bases line up with TRBD2. This CDR3 comprises 13 residues. CDR1 is ENHRY and CDR2 is SYGVKD in the germline V gene. The trim removed 6 bases at V and 3 bases at J, leaving 3 bases unmatched. CDR3 sequence reads: CAISGGLEETQYF. In nucleotides, the CDR3 is TGTGCCATCAGCGGGGGACTAGAAGAGACCCAGTACTTC.